This T cell receptor beta chain was identified in a study of blood T cell repertoires in COVID-19. This CDR3 has 13 residues. Germline V gene sequence: CDR1 MNHEY, CDR2 SVGAGI. V lost 0 bases to trimming and J lost 9 bases; unmatched junction nucleotides: 3. Repertoires were generated with immunoSEQ multiplex PCR, while TCRdb's copy carries only in-frame clones and drops some. Seen here are about 200,000 clones, around nine tenths observed once, and the top ten hold around 1.5%. The clonotype originates from a man younger than 35 with active or convalescent COVID-19. Specimen: peripheral blood. The chain carries TRBV6-5 and TRBJ2-7; 9 nucleotides agree with TRBD1. The CDR3 DNA reads TGTGCCAGCAGTTACTCGGGACAGGGATGGCAGTACTTC. Protein sequence: CASSYSGQGWQYF.